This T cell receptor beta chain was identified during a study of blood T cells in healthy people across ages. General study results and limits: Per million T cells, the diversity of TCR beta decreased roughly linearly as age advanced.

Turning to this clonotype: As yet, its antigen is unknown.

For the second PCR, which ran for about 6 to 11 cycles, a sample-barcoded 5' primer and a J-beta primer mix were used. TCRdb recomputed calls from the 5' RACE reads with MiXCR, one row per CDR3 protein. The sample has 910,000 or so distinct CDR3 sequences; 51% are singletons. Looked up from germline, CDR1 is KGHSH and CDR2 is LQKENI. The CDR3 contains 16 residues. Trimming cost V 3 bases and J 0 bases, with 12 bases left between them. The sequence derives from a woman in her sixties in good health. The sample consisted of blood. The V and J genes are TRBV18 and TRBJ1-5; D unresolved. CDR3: CASSPRPEYSNQPQHF. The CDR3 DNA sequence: TGTGCCAGCTCACCGCGACCTGAGTATAGCAATCAGCCCCAGCATTTT.